This T cell receptor beta chain was captured in a study of identical twins. Whole-study results and caveats: For cord blood, abundant beta clonotypes had fewer insertions, unlike memory repertoires, which showed none. Conclusions were based on cross-sectional statistical analysis, without following the same donors.

The germline V gene has CDR1 MGHDK and CDR2 SYGVNS. The ends lost 7 bases at V and 5 bases at J; junction bases unmatched: 5. The CDR3 extends over 12 amino acids. Unique molecular identifiers were present on the cDNA, and a universal primer site came from template switching. MiXCR, applied by TCRdb to the 5' RACE reads, yields one record per CDR3 protein. The table includes 1.5 million to 2 million distinct CDR3 sequences, around 29% detected once. This clonotype was observed a few times. Antigen: not known. The sequenced sample consisted of cord blood. The receptor comes from a newborn girl in good health. The chain employs TRBV25-1 and TRBJ2-7; 7 bases align to TRBD2. CDR3 in amino acids: CASNSGFNEQYF. CDR3 bases: TGTGCCAGCAATAGCGGGTTCAACGAGCAGTACTTC.